One sample yielded the 3 T cell receptor beta chains listed below, sequenced in a study of graft-versus-host responses after intestinal transplantation. Some clones are missing from TCRdb's copy, which holds only in-frame ones; the method was immunoSEQ multiplex PCR. The sample includes 100,000 to 120,000 clones, over 85% of them seen just once. These receptors are not linked to any known antigen. Material: unstimulated CD8+ T cells sorted from spleen or lymph node cells, obtained before intestinal transplant. Source of these receptors: a human donor who received an intestinal transplant.

This clone was seen a handful of times. The CDR3 reads CASRLPGGGEQYF. CDR3 in DNA: TGTGCCAGCAGACTTCCCGGGGGAGGGGAGCAGTACTTC. The V and J genes are TRBV5-8 and TRBJ2-7, with 7 bases aligning to TRBD2. Looked up from germline, CDR1 is SGHTS and CDR2 is YDEGEE. CDR3 size: 13 residues. The V gene end was trimmed by 5 bases and the J gene end by 7 bases; junction bases not matched to a gene: 9.

V gene TRBV28 combines with J gene TRBJ2-5, with D possibly TRBD2 on 6 matching bases. Per the germline V gene, CDR1 is MDHEN and CDR2 is SYDVKM. CDR3 length equals 16 residues. V lost 10 bases and J 5 bases, leaving 26 bases between the germline ends. CDR3 loop: CATKPPGLGDRETQYF. The CDR3 DNA follows: TGTGCCACCAAACCCCCGGGACTCGGGGATCGGGAGACCCAGTACTTC.

V usage is TRBV9 and J usage is TRBJ2-7, with a tentative D call TRBD1 (6 bases). The CDR3 loop spans 14 amino acids. Germline V lookup: CDR1 SGDLS, CDR2 YYNGEE. V lost 0 bases to trimming and J lost 5 bases, with 12 bases between them. The CDR3 loop is CASSVGSRGHEQYF. DNA for the CDR3: TGTGCCAGCAGCGTAGGTAGCAGGGGCCACGAGCAGTACTTC.